This TCR beta chain was sequenced for a study of cytomegalovirus exposure and HLA in healthy donors. Whole-study findings and limits: Whilst most TCR sequences proved rare, a subset of public TCRs occurred across many donors. High sensitivity and specificity were reportedly achieved when the classifier diagnosed cytomegalovirus status. More than 150 TCR beta chains were listed as cytomegalovirus-associated. One later analysis, an examination of the 120 validation repertoires, found that first-cohort TCR clusters tended to co-occur in them.

From germline, CDR1 is SSHAT and CDR2 FNYEAQ (reference sequence). V lost 1 base, J lost 3 bases, and 7 bases lay in between. The length of the CDR3 is 13 residues. This clone is a singleton in its sample. Its antigen remains unidentified. The repertoire was sequenced with immunoSEQ multiplex PCR; TCRdb's copy has only in-frame clones and lacks some. This repertoire shows approximately 220,000 clones, about 89% found once; its top ten account for 1% to 1.2%. The TCR originated in a woman aged 18-30 years in good health and CMV-seronegative. This rearrangement joins TRBV7-7 to TRBJ2-7; D gene ambiguous. Sequenced material: PBMCs. CDR3 DNA: TGTGCCAGCAGCTTAGGGGCAGACTACGAGCAGTACTTC. Translating gives CASSLGADYEQYF.